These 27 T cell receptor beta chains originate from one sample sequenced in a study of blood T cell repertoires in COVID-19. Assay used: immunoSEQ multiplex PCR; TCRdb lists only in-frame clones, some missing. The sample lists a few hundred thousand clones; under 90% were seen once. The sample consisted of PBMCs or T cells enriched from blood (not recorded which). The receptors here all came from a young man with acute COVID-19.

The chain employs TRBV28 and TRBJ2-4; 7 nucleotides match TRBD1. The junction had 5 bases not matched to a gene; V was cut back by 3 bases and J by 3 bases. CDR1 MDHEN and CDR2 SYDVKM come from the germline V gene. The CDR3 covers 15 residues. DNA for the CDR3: TGTGCCAGCAGTTTCACAGGGGTCGGCAAAAACATTCAGTACTTC. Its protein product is CASSFTGVGKNIQYF.

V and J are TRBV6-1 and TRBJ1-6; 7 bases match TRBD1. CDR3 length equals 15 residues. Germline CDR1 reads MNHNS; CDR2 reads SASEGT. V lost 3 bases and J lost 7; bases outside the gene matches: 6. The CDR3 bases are TGTGCCAGCAGTGATATAGGAGGGGGCAATTCACCCCTCCACTTT. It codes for CASSDIGGGNSPLHF.

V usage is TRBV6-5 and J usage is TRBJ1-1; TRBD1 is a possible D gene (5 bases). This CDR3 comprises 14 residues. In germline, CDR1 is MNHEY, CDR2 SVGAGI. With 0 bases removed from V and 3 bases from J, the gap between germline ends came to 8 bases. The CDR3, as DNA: TGTGCCAGCAGTTACTCGCCGGGGGACACTGAAGCTTTCTTT. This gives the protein CASSYSPGDTEAFF.

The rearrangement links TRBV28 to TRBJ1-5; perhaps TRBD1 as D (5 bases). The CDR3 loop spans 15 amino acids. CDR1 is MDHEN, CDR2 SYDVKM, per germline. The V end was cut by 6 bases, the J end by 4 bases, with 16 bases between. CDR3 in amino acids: CASSPVRGNNQPQHF. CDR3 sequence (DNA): TGTGCCAGCAGCCCCGTCCGGGGGAATAATCAGCCCCAGCATTTT.

Here the CDR3 reads CASSPTGSFGNQPQHF. CDR3 nucleotides: TGTGCCAGCAGTCCGACAGGGAGTTTTGGAAATCAGCCCCAGCATTTT. The chain carries TRBV28 and TRBJ1-5, with 7 bases aligning to TRBD1. V lost 5 bases and J lost 4; bases outside the gene matches: 11. This CDR3 is 16 amino acids long. Germline CDR1 is MDHEN and CDR2 is SYDVKM.

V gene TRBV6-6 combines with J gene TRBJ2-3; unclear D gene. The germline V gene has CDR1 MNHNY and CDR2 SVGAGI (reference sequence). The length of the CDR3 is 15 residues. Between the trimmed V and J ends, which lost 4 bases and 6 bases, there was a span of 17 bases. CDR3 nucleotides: TGTGCCAGCAGTTCTCCTAGAGGAAGCATCGATACGCAGTATTTT. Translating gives CASSSPRGSIDTQYF.

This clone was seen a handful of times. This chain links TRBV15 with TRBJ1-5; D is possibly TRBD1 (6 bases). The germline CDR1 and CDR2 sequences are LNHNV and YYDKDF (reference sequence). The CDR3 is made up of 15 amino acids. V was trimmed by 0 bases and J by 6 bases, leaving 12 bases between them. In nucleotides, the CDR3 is TGTGCCACCAGCAGAGATCAGGGGCCGCTTCAGCCCCAGCATTTT. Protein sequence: CATSRDQGPLQPQHF.

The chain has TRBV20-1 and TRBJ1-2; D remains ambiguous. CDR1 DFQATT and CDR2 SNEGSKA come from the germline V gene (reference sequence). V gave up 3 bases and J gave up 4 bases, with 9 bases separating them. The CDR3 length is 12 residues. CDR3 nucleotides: TGCAGTGCTAGTGAGGGAGTCTATGGCTACACCTTC. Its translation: CSASEGVYGYTF.

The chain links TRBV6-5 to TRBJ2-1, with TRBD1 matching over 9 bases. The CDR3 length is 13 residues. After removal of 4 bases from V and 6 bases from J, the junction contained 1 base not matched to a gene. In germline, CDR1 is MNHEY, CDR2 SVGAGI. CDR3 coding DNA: TGTGCCAGCAGTTGGGACAGGGTCAATGAGCAGTTCTTC. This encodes CASSWDRVNEQFF.

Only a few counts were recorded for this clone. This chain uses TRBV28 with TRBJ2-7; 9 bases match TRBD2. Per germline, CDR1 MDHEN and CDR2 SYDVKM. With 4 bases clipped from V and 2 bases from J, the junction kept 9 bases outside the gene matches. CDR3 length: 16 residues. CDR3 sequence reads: CASSSRRASGTYEQYV. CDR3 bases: TGTGCCAGCAGTTCACGCCGGGCTAGCGGGACCTACGAGCAGTACGTC.

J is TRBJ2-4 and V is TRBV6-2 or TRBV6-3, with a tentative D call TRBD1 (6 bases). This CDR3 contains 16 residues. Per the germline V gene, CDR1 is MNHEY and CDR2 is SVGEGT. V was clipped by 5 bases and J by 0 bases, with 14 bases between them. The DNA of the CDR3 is TGTGCCAGCAGTGATATTACAGGGCGAGCCAAAAACATTCAGTACTTC. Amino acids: CASSDITGRAKNIQYF.

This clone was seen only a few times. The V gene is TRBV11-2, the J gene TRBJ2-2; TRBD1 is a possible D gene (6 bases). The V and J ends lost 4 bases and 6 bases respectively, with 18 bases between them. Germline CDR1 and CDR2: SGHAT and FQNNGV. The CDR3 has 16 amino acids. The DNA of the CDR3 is TGTGCCAGCAGCTCCCCACAGGGAAGTCCCGCCGGGGAGCTGTTTTTT. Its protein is CASSSPQGSPAGELFF.

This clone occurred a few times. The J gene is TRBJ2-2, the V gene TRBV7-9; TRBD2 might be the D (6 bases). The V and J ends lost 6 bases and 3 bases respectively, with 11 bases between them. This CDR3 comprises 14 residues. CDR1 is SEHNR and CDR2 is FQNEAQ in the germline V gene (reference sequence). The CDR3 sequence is CASRRGADTGELFF. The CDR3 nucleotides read TGTGCCAGCAGGCGCGGGGCAGACACCGGGGAGCTGTTTTTT.

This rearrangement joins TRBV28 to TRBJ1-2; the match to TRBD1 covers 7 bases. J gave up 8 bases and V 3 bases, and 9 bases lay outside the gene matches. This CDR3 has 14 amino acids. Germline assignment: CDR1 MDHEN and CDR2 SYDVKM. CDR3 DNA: TGTGCCAGCAGTTTCCACAGGGGCCCTTGGGGCTACACCTTC. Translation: CASSFHRGPWGYTF.

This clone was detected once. The CDR3, as DNA: TGTGCCAGCAGCTTGGGCGCCGGGGGAAGCAACTATGGCTACACCTTC. It is translated as CASSLGAGGSNYGYTF. V and J are TRBV5-4 and TRBJ1-2, with D perhaps matching TRBD1 (5 bases). CDR1 and CDR2 (germline): SGHNT, YYREEE (reference sequence). With 0 bases removed from V and 2 bases from J, the gap between germline ends came to 14 bases. The CDR3 spans 16 residues. The full variable domain, with the rest looked up from reference TRBV5-4 and TRBJ1-2, is ETGVTQSPTHLIKTRGQQVTLRCSSQSGHNTVSWYQQALGQGPQFIFQYYREEENGRGNFPPRFSGLQFPNYSSELNVNALELDDSALYLCASSLGAGGSNYGYTFGSGTRLTVV.

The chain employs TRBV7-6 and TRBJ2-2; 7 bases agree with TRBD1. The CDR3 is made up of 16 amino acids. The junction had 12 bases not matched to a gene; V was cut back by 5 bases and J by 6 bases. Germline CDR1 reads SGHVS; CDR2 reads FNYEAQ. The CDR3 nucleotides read TGTGCCAGCAGCACACTAACAGGGGTTTGGTCCGGGGAGCTGTTTTTT. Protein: CASSTLTGVWSGELFF. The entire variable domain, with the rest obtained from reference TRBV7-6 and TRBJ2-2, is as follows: GAGVSQSPRYKVTKRGQDVALRCDPISGHVSLYWYRQALGQGPEFLTYFNYEAQQDKSGLPNDRFSAERPEGSISTLTIQRTEQRDSAMYRCASSTLTGVWSGELFFGEGSRLTVL.

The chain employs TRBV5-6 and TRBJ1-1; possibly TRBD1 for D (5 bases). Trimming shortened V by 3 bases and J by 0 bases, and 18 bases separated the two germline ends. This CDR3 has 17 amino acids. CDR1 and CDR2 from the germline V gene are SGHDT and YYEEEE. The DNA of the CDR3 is TGTGCCAGCAGCTGGGCGGGGCGCCAGCTGATGAACACTGAAGCTTTCTTT. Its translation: CASSWAGRQLMNTEAFF.

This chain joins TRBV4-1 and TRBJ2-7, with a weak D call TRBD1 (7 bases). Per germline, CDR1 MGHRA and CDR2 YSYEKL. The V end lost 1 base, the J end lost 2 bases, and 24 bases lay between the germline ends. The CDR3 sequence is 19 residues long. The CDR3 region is CASSQVGDPQGGLTYEQYV. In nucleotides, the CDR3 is TGCGCCAGCAGCCAAGTCGGGGACCCTCAGGGGGGCTTAACCTACGAGCAGTACGTC.

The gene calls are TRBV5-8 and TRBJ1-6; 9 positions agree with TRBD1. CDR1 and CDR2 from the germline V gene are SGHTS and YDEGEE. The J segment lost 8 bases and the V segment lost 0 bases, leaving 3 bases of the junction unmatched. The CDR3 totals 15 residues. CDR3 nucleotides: TGTGCCAGCAGCTTGGCCGGGACAGGGTATTCACCCCTCCACTTT. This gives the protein CASSLAGTGYSPLHF. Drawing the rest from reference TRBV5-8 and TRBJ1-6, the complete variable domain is EAGVTQSPTHLIKTRGQQATLRCSPISGHTSVYWYQQALGLGLQFLLWYDEGEERNRGNFPPRFSGRQFPNYSSELNVNALELEDSALYLCASSLAGTGYSPLHFGNGTRLTVT.

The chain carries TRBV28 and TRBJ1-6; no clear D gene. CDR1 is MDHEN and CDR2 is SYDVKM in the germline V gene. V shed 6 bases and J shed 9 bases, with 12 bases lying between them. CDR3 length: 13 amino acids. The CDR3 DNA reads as TGTGCCAGCAGCCCTCCCGGGGTTTCACCCCTCCACTTT. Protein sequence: CASSPPGVSPLHF.

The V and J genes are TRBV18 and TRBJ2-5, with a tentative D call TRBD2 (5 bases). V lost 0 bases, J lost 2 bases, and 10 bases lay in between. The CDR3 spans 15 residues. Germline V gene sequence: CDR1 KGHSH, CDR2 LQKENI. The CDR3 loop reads CASSPPGAGQETQYF. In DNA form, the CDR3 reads TGTGCCAGCTCACCACCTGGTGCGGGTCAAGAGACCCAGTACTTC.

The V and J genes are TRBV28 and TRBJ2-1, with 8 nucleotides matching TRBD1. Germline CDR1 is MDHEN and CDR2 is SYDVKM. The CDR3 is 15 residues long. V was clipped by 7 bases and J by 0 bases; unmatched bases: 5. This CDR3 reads CASKNTGGSYNEQFF. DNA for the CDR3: TGTGCCAGCAAAAACACAGGGGGCTCCTACAATGAGCAGTTCTTC. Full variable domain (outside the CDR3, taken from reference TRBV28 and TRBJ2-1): DVKVTQSSRYLVKRTGEKVFLECVQDMDHENMFWYRQDPGLGLRLIYFSYDVKMKEKGDIPEGYSVSREKKERFSLILESASTNQTSMYLCASKNTGGSYNEQFFGPGTRLTVL.

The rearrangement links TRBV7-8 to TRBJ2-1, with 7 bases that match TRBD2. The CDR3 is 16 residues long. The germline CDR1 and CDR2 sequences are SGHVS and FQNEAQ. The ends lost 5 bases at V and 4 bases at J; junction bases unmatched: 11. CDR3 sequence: CASSLGGDYTYNEQFF. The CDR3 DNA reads TGTGCCAGCAGCCTCGGCGGGGACTACACATACAATGAGCAGTTCTTC.

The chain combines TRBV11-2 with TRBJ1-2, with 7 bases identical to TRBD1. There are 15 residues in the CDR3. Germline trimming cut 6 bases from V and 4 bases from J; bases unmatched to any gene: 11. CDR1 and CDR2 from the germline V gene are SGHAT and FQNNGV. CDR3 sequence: CASRPGGSRVYGYTF. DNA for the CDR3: TGTGCCAGCAGACCAGGGGGGTCTAGGGTCTATGGCTACACCTTC.

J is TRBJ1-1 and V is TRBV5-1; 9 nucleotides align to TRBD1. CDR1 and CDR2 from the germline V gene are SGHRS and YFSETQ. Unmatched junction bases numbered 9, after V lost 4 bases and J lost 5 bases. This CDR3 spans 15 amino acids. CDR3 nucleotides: TGCGCCAGCAGCCTCGACGTGACAGGGGGAACTGAAGCTTTCTTT. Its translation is CASSLDVTGGTEAFF.

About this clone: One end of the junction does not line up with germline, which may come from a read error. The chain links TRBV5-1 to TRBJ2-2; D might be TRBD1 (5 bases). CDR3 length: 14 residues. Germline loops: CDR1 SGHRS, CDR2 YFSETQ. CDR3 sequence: CASSSQGRTGELFF. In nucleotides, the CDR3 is TGTGCCAGCAGCTCCCAGGGTCGGACCGGGGAGCTGTTTTTT.

The CDR3 DNA reads as TGTGCCAGCATCTTTAGACAGGGGATGAACACTGAAGCTTTCTTT. It translates to CASIFRQGMNTEAFF. The V call is TRBV28, the J call TRBJ1-1; 8 bases agree with TRBD1. Germline CDR1 MDHEN, CDR2 SYDVKM. V shed 7 bases and J 0 bases; nucleotides not matched to a gene: 7. The CDR3 is made up of 15 amino acids.